Shown below are 32 T cell receptor beta chains from a single sample sequenced in a study of T cell responses to AZD1222 COVID-19 vaccine (dated by TCRdb to about 2021). The sample's time point label, in plain terms: baseline before first vaccination. Library preparation used the immunoSEQ multiplex PCR assay. Here the immuneACCESS table is served through TCRdb, limited to in-frame sequences with V and J called. Missing clones are a known gap in these copies; in checked studies unresolved V genes cover under half, and the rest lacks a known reason. This sample has about 120,000 clones in its table, and 70% to 90% of those were observed once. The top ten clones comprise 6.5% to 9% of the sample. The specimen was peripheral blood, collected on day 0 of AZD1222 vaccination. These receptors were taken from an adult in good health.

This chain connects TRBV28 to TRBJ2-5, with TRBD2 matching 8 bases. This CDR3 is built from 16 residues. Losses at the gene ends were 4 bases for V and 5 bases for J; bases not matched to a gene: 12. Germline loops: CDR1 MDHEN, CDR2 SYDVKM. The CDR3 loop is CASSSGASGGLETQYF. The CDR3 DNA reads as TGTGCCAGCAGTTCGGGGGCTTCGGGAGGGCTTGAGACCCAGTACTTC. The variable domain in full, with the rest retrieved from reference TRBV28 and TRBJ2-5, is DVKVTQSSRYLVKRTGEKVFLECVQDMDHENMFWYRQDPGLGLRLIYFSYDVKMKEKGDIPEGYSVSREKKERFSLILESASTNQTSMYLCASSSGASGGLETQYFGPGTRLLVL.

This chain connects TRBV5-4 to TRBJ2-2, with D maybe TRBD2 (6 bases). This CDR3 spans 16 amino acids. V lost 2 bases to trimming and J lost 4 bases, with 15 bases between them. The germline CDR1 and CDR2 sequences are SGHNT and YYREEE (reference sequence). The DNA of the CDR3 is TGTGCCAGCAGCTTCCCGGGACGGCGGGGCACCGGGGAGCTGTTTTTT. This translates into CASSFPGRRGTGELFF.

This sequence joins TRBV11-1 and TRBJ1-2, with 10 positions matching TRBD1. This CDR3 contains 15 residues. V was pared by 5 bases and J by 4 bases, with 7 bases of the junction left unmatched. Germline CDR1 and CDR2: SGHAT and FQDESV (reference sequence). CDR3 amino acids: CASSPRDRGFYGYTF. CDR3 nucleotide sequence: TGTGCCAGCAGCCCCAGGGACAGGGGCTTCTATGGCTACACCTTC.

Only one count was recorded for this clone. The rearrangement joins TRBV18 to TRBJ1-2, with 8 bases identical to TRBD1. The CDR3 runs to 17 residues. CDR1 is KGHSH and CDR2 is LQKENI in the germline V gene. The V segment lost 3 bases and the J segment 8 bases; nucleotides outside the gene matches: 17. The CDR3: CASSPGSGTGDPIGYTF. The CDR3 coding sequence is TGTGCCAGCTCACCGGGTAGCGGGACAGGAGACCCTATCGGCTACACCTTC.

This chain links TRBV27 with TRBJ1-1, with D uncertain. Per the germline V gene, CDR1 is MNHEY and CDR2 is SMNVEV (reference sequence). The CDR3 runs 13 residues. The V end lost 4 bases, the J end lost 4 bases, and 10 bases lay between the germline ends. In DNA form, the CDR3 reads TGTGCCAGCAGTTCGTTACTTATCACTGAAGCTTTCTTT. Encoded protein: CASSSLLITEAFF.

The gene calls are TRBV7-3 and TRBJ2-2; D is unclear. From germline, CDR1 is SGHTA and CDR2 FQGTGA. The CDR3 contains 14 residues. The germline V and J ends were trimmed by 5 bases and 6 bases, with 13 bases remaining between them. The CDR3 region has the DNA TGTGCCAGCAGCGTCAGAGGCAAGGCCGGGGAGCTGTTTTTT. It encodes CASSVRGKAGELFF. Together with reference TRBV7-3 and TRBJ2-2, the CDR3 gives the full variable domain: GAGVSQTPSNKVTEKGKYVELRCDPISGHTALYWYRQSLGQGPEFLIYFQGTGAADDSGLPNDRFFAVRPEGSVSTLKIQRTERGDSAVYLCASSVRGKAGELFFGEGSRLTVL.

The chain employs TRBV20-1 and TRBJ2-7, with 7 bases aligning to TRBD2. Trimming took 3 bases from V and 0 from J; bases not matched to a gene: 8. The CDR3 is made up of 15 amino acids. Per the germline V gene, CDR1 is DFQATT and CDR2 is SNEGSKA (reference sequence). CDR3 bases: TGCAGTGCTAGTGACGGGGGGTCCTACTCCTACGAGCAGTACTTC. Encoded protein: CSASDGGSYSYEQYF.

V usage is TRBV9 and J usage is TRBJ1-1; D not resolved. V was shortened by 0 bases and J by 3 bases, with 6 bases between the two germline ends. The germline CDR1 and CDR2 sequences are SGDLS and YYNGEE. CDR3 length: 13 amino acids. The CDR3 is CASSVDRHTEAFF. The CDR3 nucleotides are TGTGCCAGCAGCGTAGACAGACACACTGAAGCTTTCTTT.

This rearrangement joins TRBV6-5 to TRBJ1-2; D gene ambiguous. Per the germline V gene, CDR1 is MNHEY and CDR2 is SVGAGI. The CDR3 length is 11 residues. The germline V and J ends were trimmed by 4 bases and 7 bases, with 7 bases remaining between them. The CDR3 DNA is TGTGCCAGCAGTTCAGATATTGGCTACACCTTC. Its protein product is CASSSDIGYTF.

CDR3 protein: CATSRDRANSGNTIYF. The CDR3 region has the DNA TGTGCCACCAGCAGGGACAGGGCCAACTCTGGAAACACCATATATTTT. This rearrangement joins TRBV15 to TRBJ1-3, with TRBD1 matching over 8 bases. CDR1 and CDR2 (germline): LNHNV, YYDKDF (reference sequence). There are 16 residues in the CDR3. V dropped 3 bases and J dropped 0; count of bases not matched to a gene: 4.

V and J are TRBV6-5 and TRBJ1-1; no clear D. Between the trimmed V and J ends, which lost 4 bases and 1 base, there was a span of 13 bases. The CDR3 length is 15 residues. CDR1 and CDR2 (germline): MNHEY, SVGAGI. The CDR3 sequence is CASSSVSSPNTEAFF. CDR3 coding DNA: TGTGCCAGCAGTTCGGTCTCATCCCCGAACACTGAAGCTTTCTTT.

The chain has TRBV18 and TRBJ1-3; D unresolved. The V gene's germline CDR1 is KGHSH and CDR2 LQKENI. This CDR3 is built from 17 residues. V lost 5 bases and J 0 bases, leaving 17 bases between the germline ends. CDR3 residues: CASSATPRRYSGNTIYF. In DNA, the CDR3 is TGTGCCAGCTCAGCAACCCCCCGGCGGTACTCTGGAAACACCATATATTTT.

The CDR3 spells CASSFLVRNNEQFF. CDR3 bases: TGTGCCAGCAGTTTTTTGGTACGGAATAATGAGCAGTTCTTC. The V gene is TRBV28, the J gene TRBJ2-1; D is unresolved. This CDR3 has 14 amino acids. Germline loops: CDR1 MDHEN, CDR2 SYDVKM. Trimming left V 3 bases short and J 7 bases short, with 13 bases between. Full variable domain (remainder filled in from reference TRBV28 and TRBJ2-1): DVKVTQSSRYLVKRTGEKVFLECVQDMDHENMFWYRQDPGLGLRLIYFSYDVKMKEKGDIPEGYSVSREKKERFSLILESASTNQTSMYLCASSFLVRNNEQFFGPGTRLTVL.

The gene calls are TRBV15 and TRBJ2-7, with TRBD1 matching 10 bases. The CDR3 runs to 15 residues. Losses at the gene ends were 0 bases for V and 5 bases for J; bases not matched to a gene: 4. Germline V lookup: CDR1 LNHNV, CDR2 YYDKDF (reference sequence). The CDR3 sequence: CATSRDGQGGDEQYF. DNA of the CDR3: TGTGCCACCAGCAGAGATGGACAGGGGGGAGACGAGCAGTACTTC.

V is TRBV29-1 and J is TRBJ1-2; TRBD1 agrees at 11 bases. The CDR3 runs 17 residues. V gave up 0 bases and J gave up 0 bases; unmatched junction bases: 6. Germline lookup yields CDR1 SQVTM and CDR2 ANQGSEA. The CDR3 DNA is TGCAGCGTTGAAGATTGGACAGGGGGCCTGCCTAACTATGGCTACACCTTC. It specifies CSVEDWTGGLPNYGYTF.

The chain links TRBV18 to TRBJ1-5, with D hard to call. CDR3 length: 15 amino acids. Germline lookup yields CDR1 KGHSH and CDR2 LQKENI. Trimming pared 4 bases from V and 5 bases from J, leaving 15 bases between. CDR3: CASSQLRPPDQPQHF. CDR3 nucleotides: TGTGCCAGCTCACAACTAAGGCCTCCAGATCAGCCCCAGCATTTT.

This clone occurred a few times. This chain uses TRBV7-2 with TRBJ2-5; the match to TRBD2 covers 10 bases. J gave up 5 bases and V 3 bases, and 3 bases lay outside the gene matches. The germline V gene has CDR1 SGHTA and CDR2 FQGNSA. This CDR3 spans 14 amino acids. Here the CDR3 DNA reads TGTGCCAGCAGCTTGGTACTAGCGGGGGAGACCCAGTACTTC. Protein sequence: CASSLVLAGETQYF.

The table lists this clone with a few counts. V is TRBV25-1 and J is TRBJ2-1; 9 bases align to TRBD2. The CDR3 is 16 amino acids. Germline trimming cut 2 bases from V and 3 bases from J; bases unmatched to any gene: 5. Germline CDR1 MGHDK, CDR2 SYGVNS. The CDR3 region has the DNA TGTGCCAGCAGTGAACCGCGGGGGGGCGGCTACAATGAGCAGTTCTTC. As protein: CASSEPRGGGYNEQFF.

V gene TRBV4-2 combines with J gene TRBJ2-1; 8 bases match TRBD2. With V trimmed by 0 bases and J by 2 bases, 6 bases remained unmatched. The CDR3 totals 17 residues. The germline V gene encodes CDR1 LGHNA and CDR2 YNFKEQ. The CDR3 loop reads CASSQDGRGGPYNEQFF. As DNA, the CDR3 is TGTGCCAGCAGCCAAGACGGACGGGGGGGCCCCTACAATGAGCAGTTCTTC.

V and J are TRBV10-2 and TRBJ2-1, with TRBD2 matching over 8 bases. Germline CDR1 is WSHSY and CDR2 is SAAADI. The CDR3 is 18 residues long. J was trimmed by 2 bases and V by 6 bases; bases with no gene match: 15. The CDR3 region has the DNA TGCGCCAGCAGGCCCGGGGGGAGGTTAGCGGGGCCCTACAATGAGCAGTTCTTC. It yields the protein CASRPGGRLAGPYNEQFF.

This clone has a single count. This chain links TRBV7-9 with TRBJ2-1; TRBD2 matches at 11 bases. V was clipped by 2 bases and J by 6 bases; unmatched bases: 3. Germline assignment: CDR1 SEHNR and CDR2 FQNEAQ (reference sequence). This CDR3 region has 15 residues. The CDR3, as DNA: TGTGCCAGCAGCTTACTAGCGGGGGGACCCAATGAGCAGTTCTTC. Protein sequence: CASSLLAGGPNEQFF.

The V gene is TRBV28, the J gene TRBJ1-1, with TRBD1 as a possible D gene (5 bases). The CDR3 consists of 14 residues. The germline V gene encodes CDR1 MDHEN and CDR2 SYDVKM. V was cut by 7 bases and J by 8 bases, with 20 bases left in between. The DNA for the CDR3 is TGTGCCAGCATTAACTCCGGGGCTTCAAGAGAAGCTTTCTTT. This codes for CASINSGASREAFF.

This clone occurred a few times. This chain links TRBV9 with TRBJ1-6; D remains ambiguous. This CDR3 is 12 amino acids long. Germline loops: CDR1 SGDLS, CDR2 YYNGEE. Trimming cost V 4 bases and J 7 bases, with 6 bases left between them. The CDR3 sequence: CASSPLNSPLHF. The CDR3 coding sequence is TGTGCCAGCAGCCCCTTGAATTCACCCCTCCACTTT.

V is TRBV7-6 and J is TRBJ1-1, with TRBD1 matching 7 bases. This CDR3 spans 14 amino acids. CDR1 SGHVS and CDR2 FNYEAQ come from the germline V gene. With V trimmed by 2 bases and J by 2 bases, 2 bases remained unmatched. CDR3 in amino acids: CASSLHRGNTEAFF. The CDR3 DNA reads as TGTGCCAGCAGCTTACACAGGGGAAACACTGAAGCTTTCTTT. Full variable domain (rest looked up from reference TRBV7-6 and TRBJ1-1): GAGVSQSPRYKVTKRGQDVALRCDPISGHVSLYWYRQALGQGPEFLTYFNYEAQQDKSGLPNDRFSAERPEGSISTLTIQRTEQRDSAMYRCASSLHRGNTEAFFGQGTRLTVV.

The V call is TRBV2, the J call TRBJ1-4, with TRBD1 matching over 10 bases. After removal of 5 bases from V and 4 bases from J, the junction contained 4 bases not matched to a gene. Germline CDR1 and CDR2: SNHLY and FYNNEI. The CDR3 length is 15 residues. This CDR3 reads CASSRQGAVNEKLFF. CDR3 nucleotides: TGTGCCAGCAGTAGACAGGGGGCAGTTAATGAAAAACTGTTTTTT.

This clone was counted a single time. This chain joins TRBV2 and TRBJ1-1, with D possibly being TRBD1 (6 bases). Germline CDR1 and CDR2: SNHLY and FYNNEI. CDR3 size: 16 residues. Trimming removed 10 bases from V and 3 bases from J, with 24 bases in between. DNA for the CDR3: TGTGCCACCGAGGGGGTCAATACAGGAAGGGACACTGAAGCTTTCTTT. Its protein is CATEGVNTGRDTEAFF.

The chain combines TRBV1 with TRBJ1-3; the DNA was not compared with TRBD1, the D call given in the table. TRBV1 is annotated as a pseudogene. CDR3 length: 17 residues. Written as DNA, the CDR3 is TGCACCAGCAGCCATACCCGGACAGGGACCTCTGGAAACACCATATATTTT. It encodes CTSSHTRTGTSGNTIYF.

The chain joins TRBV4-2 to TRBJ2-1; no firm D call. Between the trimmed V and J ends, which lost 0 bases and 0 bases, there was a span of 15 bases. The length of the CDR3 is 18 residues. Germline CDR1 is LGHNA and CDR2 is YNFKEQ. The CDR3 DNA reads TGTGCCAGCAGCCAAGACACCCCGGATCGGAGCTCCTACAATGAGCAGTTCTTC. This encodes CASSQDTPDRSSYNEQFF.

The chain joins TRBV24-1 to TRBJ2-1, with 7 bases lining up with TRBD1. Germline V gene sequence: CDR1 KGHDR, CDR2 SFDVKD. The CDR3 spans 16 residues. Trimming at V came to 4 bases and at J to 6 bases, leaving 11 bases not matched to a gene. The CDR3 DNA is TGTGCCACCAGTGAACGTGGGACAGCGCATATCAATGAGCAGTTCTTC. Protein product: CATSERGTAHINEQFF.

The CDR3 region is CASSPASGISTDTQYF. The CDR3 DNA reads TGTGCCAGCAGCCCGGCTAGCGGGATTAGCACAGATACGCAGTATTTT. The chain combines TRBV3-1 (or the pseudogene TRBV3-2) with TRBJ2-3, with 9 bases aligning to TRBD2. CDR1 LGHDT and CDR2 YNNKEL come from the germline V gene (reference sequence). This CDR3 is 16 amino acids long. The junction had 5 bases not matched to a gene; V was cut back by 4 bases and J by 0 bases.

The CDR3 is CASSRPTGGLEKLFF. In DNA, the CDR3 is TGTGCCAGCAGCCGTCCCACAGGGGGCCTTGAAAAACTGTTTTTT. The chain uses TRBV7-9 and TRBJ1-4, with 9 bases aligning to TRBD1. Germline V gene lookup returns CDR1 SEHNR and CDR2 FQNEAQ (reference sequence). CDR3 length: 15 residues. The V and J ends lost 5 bases and 7 bases, in that order; junction bases with no gene match: 8.

The V and J genes are TRBV30 and TRBJ2-7, with TRBD1 identical over 8 bases. Germline assignment: CDR1 GTSNPN and CDR2 SVGIG (reference sequence). The CDR3 consists of 15 residues. In DNA, the CDR3 is TGTGCTGGCAAAAACCAACCAGGGACAGGCTACGAGCAGTACTTC. Amino acid sequence: CAGKNQPGTGYEQYF.